The 9 T cell receptor beta chains below were found in one sample sequenced in a study of OX40 agonist ivuxolimab in advanced cancers. Sequenced by immunoSEQ multiplex PCR; TCRdb stores in-frame clones only, minus some. Among approximately 73,000 clones, roughly 89% were seen once, and the ten largest hold approximately 2.8%. Sequencing was performed on CD4+ or CD8+ T cells sorted from blood, taken in a trial of the OX40 agonist ivuxolimab. All receptors derive from an adult with an advanced solid tumor such as melanoma, head and neck, liver or kidney cancer.

The chain recombines TRBV7-9 with TRBJ2-3, with 9 bases that match TRBD2. Germline V gene sequence: CDR1 SEHNR, CDR2 FQNEAQ (reference sequence). This CDR3 region has 15 residues. The junction had 4 bases not matched to a gene; V was cut back by 5 bases and J by 1 base. Here the CDR3 DNA reads TGTGCCAGCAGCGAGAGCGGGGGGCGCACAGATACGCAGTATTTT. Protein product: CASSESGGRTDTQYF.

This chain uses TRBV6-5 with TRBJ1-2; weak D call: TRBD1 (6 bases). The CDR3 loop spans 16 amino acids. CDR1 and CDR2 (germline): MNHEY, SVGAGI. The V gene lost 4 bases and the J gene lost 7 bases, with 22 bases spanning the gap. CDR3 DNA: TGTGCCAGCAGTTCCCTACCTTTCAGGGGAGGGGGTGGCTACACCTTC. As protein: CASSSLPFRGGGGYTF.

On this clone: This same CDR3 is encoded by further DNA sequences in the sample. V usage is TRBV28 and J usage is TRBJ2-7; 7 nucleotides agree with TRBD1. The CDR3 sequence is 14 residues long. Germline loops: CDR1 MDHEN, CDR2 SYDVKM. V dropped 2 bases and J dropped 3; count of bases not matched to a gene: 4. The CDR3 spells CASSLPGQSYEQYF. The CDR3 DNA sequence: TGTGCCAGCAGTTTACCGGGACAGAGCTACGAGCAGTACTTC.

The rearrangement links TRBV2 to TRBJ2-2, with 8 positions matching TRBD1. Germline V gene data show CDR1 as SNHLY and CDR2 as FYNNEI. The CDR3 totals 16 residues. The ends lost 5 bases at V and 4 bases at J; junction bases unmatched: 9. In DNA, the CDR3 is TGTGCCAGCAGTACCACGACAGGGGAGTTCACCGGGGAGCTGTTTTTT. It translates to CASSTTTGEFTGELFF.

This clone came up once. V gene TRBV30 combines with J gene TRBJ2-7, with D maybe TRBD1 (7 bases). The germline V and J ends were trimmed by 5 bases and 0 bases, with 17 bases remaining between them. The CDR3 covers 15 residues. The germline CDR1 and CDR2 sequences are GTSNPN and SVGIG (reference sequence). Here the CDR3 DNA reads TGTGCCTGGGGCGGGACAGACAGGGACTCCTACGAGCAGTACTTC. Amino acids: CAWGGTDRDSYEQYF. Supplemented by reference TRBV30 and TRBJ2-7, the full variable domain reads SQTIHQWPATLVQPVGSPLSLECTVEGTSNPNLYWYRQAAGRGLQLLFYSVGIGQISSEVPQNLSASRPQDRQFILSSKKLLLSDSGFYLCAWGGTDRDSYEQYFGPGTRLTVT.

This chain links TRBV30 with TRBJ1-1, with 7 bases aligning to TRBD1. The CDR3 spans 14 residues. Per germline, CDR1 GTSNPN and CDR2 SVGIG (reference sequence). With V trimmed by 3 bases and J by 4 bases, 8 bases remained unmatched. CDR3 residues: CAWRGSGGVTEAFF. The CDR3, as DNA: TGTGCCTGGAGAGGTTCAGGGGGAGTCACTGAAGCTTTCTTT.

The rearrangement uses TRBV5-1 and TRBJ1-2; TRBD1 is a possible D gene (5 bases). The germline V gene has CDR1 SGHRS and CDR2 YFSETQ. This CDR3 spans 13 amino acids. The ends were cut back, 2 bases at V and 1 base at J, with 6 bases in the middle. In nucleotides, the CDR3 is TGCGCCAGCAGCTTTGACAGTAACTATGGCTACACCTTC. Residues: CASSFDSNYGYTF.

This clone showed up just once. The chain links TRBV5-6 to TRBJ2-3, with TRBD1 as a possible D gene (6 bases). Germline CDR1 SGHDT, CDR2 YYEEEE. V dropped 4 bases and J dropped 7 bases, with 13 bases sitting between them. The CDR3 length is 13 residues. In nucleotides, the CDR3 is TGTGCCAGCAGCGGGGGACAATTGAATACGCAGTATTTT. This gives the protein CASSGGQLNTQYF.

The rearrangement joins TRBV28 to TRBJ1-2; TRBD1 matches at 9 bases. This CDR3 contains 13 residues. Losses at the gene ends were 4 bases for V and 8 bases for J; bases not matched to a gene: 5. CDR1 MDHEN and CDR2 SYDVKM come from the germline V gene. The CDR3 nucleotides are TGTGCCAGCAGTTCTCGACAGGGGGACGGCTACACCTTC. It codes for CASSSRQGDGYTF.